Following are 30 T cell receptor beta chains from one sample sequenced in a study of T cells in Graves' hyperthyroidism and ophthalmopathy. Authors of the study amplified TCR beta CDR3 regions from RNA transcripts. The TCR CDR3 was amplified in a first-round RT-PCR using the HTBI primer set. From the multiplex PCR reads, TCRdb called clonotypes with MiXCR, one entry per CDR3 protein. The sample lists 540,000 or so distinct CDR3 sequences; roughly 50% were seen once. Source material: peripheral blood or thyroid tissue (not recorded which). The receptors come from an adult woman with Graves' disease, either hyperthyroidism or ophthalmopathy (not recorded which).

A note on this clonotype: A much larger clone lies a single base off, so this may be a read error. This chain links TRBV5-1 with TRBJ1-4; possible D gene TRBD1, 5 bases. V was trimmed by 3 bases and J by 4 bases, leaving 10 bases between them. Germline V gene sequence: CDR1 SGHRS, CDR2 YFSETQ. The CDR3 is 14 amino acids. The CDR3 loop is CASSSGQLNEKLFF. CDR3 DNA sequence: TGCGCCAGCAGCTCCGGACAACTTAATGAAAAACTGTTTTTT.

This clonotype has more than one count but fewer than ten. This CDR3 reads CAISPGLASETQYF. The CDR3 bases are TGTGCCATCAGTCCGGGACTAGCGTCAGAGACCCAGTACTTC. The chain has TRBV10-3 and TRBJ2-5; 10 nucleotides line up with TRBD2. Germline V lookup: CDR1 ENHRY, CDR2 SYGVKD. Losses at the gene ends were 5 bases for V and 4 bases for J; bases not matched to a gene: 4. The CDR3 contains 14 residues.

This clonotype came up many times. The rearrangement joins TRBV12-3 or TRBV12-4 to TRBJ2-7, with 9 bases identical to TRBD1. With 5 bases clipped from V and 5 bases from J, the junction kept 4 bases outside the gene matches. This CDR3 comprises 13 residues. CDR3 loop: CASSGQGFDEQYF. DNA for the CDR3: TGTGCCAGCAGTGGACAGGGGTTCGACGAGCAGTACTTC.

The chain employs TRBV15 and TRBJ1-5; D possibly corresponds to TRBD1 (5 bases). The CDR3 length is 18 residues. Germline CDR1 is LNHNV and CDR2 is YYDKDF (reference sequence). V lost 2 bases and J 4 bases, leaving 21 bases between the germline ends. The CDR3 nucleotides read TGTGCCACCAGCAGAACACCGGGACCAAGGAGTTGGAATCAGCCCCAGCATTTT. This sequence encodes CATSRTPGPRSWNQPQHF.

This sequence joins TRBV7-3 and TRBJ2-7, with 7 bases matching TRBD2. The J call may be faulty, since TRBJ2-1 better matches the DNA end. The CDR3 length is 14 residues. The germline V gene has CDR1 SGHTA and CDR2 FQGTGA. In nucleotides, the CDR3 is TGTGCCAGCAGCTTAAATGGGGGGGGAGGCGAGCAGTTCTTC. This sequence encodes CASSLNGGGGEQFF.

This clonotype was picked up many times. The V call is TRBV4-2, the J call TRBJ2-7; 8 positions match TRBD1. Per the germline V gene, CDR1 is LGHNA and CDR2 is YNFKEQ. The V and J ends lost 1 base and 5 bases, in that order; junction bases with no gene match: 10. This CDR3 comprises 16 residues. The CDR3 DNA is TGTGCCAGCAGCCAAGTATCAGGGGGCAGTGGCAACGAGCAGTACTTC. Its protein is CASSQVSGGSGNEQYF.

The table lists this clonotype with many counts. V is TRBV5-1 and J is TRBJ2-7; unclear D gene. Deletions cut 6 bases from V and 3 bases from J, with 19 bases between. The germline V gene has CDR1 SGHRS and CDR2 YFSETQ. This CDR3 has 15 residues. The CDR3 reads CASILRPGDRYEQYF. The CDR3 DNA reads TGCGCCAGCATCCTTAGGCCAGGAGACCGCTACGAGCAGTACTTC. Variable domain in full (rest from reference TRBV5-1 and TRBJ2-7): KAGVTQTPRYLIKTRGQQVTLSCSPISGHRSVSWYQQTPGQGLQFLFEYFSETQRNKGNFPGRFSGRQFSNSRSEMNVSTLELGDSALYLCASILRPGDRYEQYFGPGTRLTVT.

This clonotype was counted ten times or more. This sequence joins TRBV14 and TRBJ2-7; possibly TRBD2 for D (6 bases). The CDR3 length is 12 residues. Germline-derived CDR1 and CDR2 are SGHDN and FVKESK. The germline V and J ends were trimmed by 1 base and 7 bases, with 8 bases remaining between them. CDR3 protein: CASSQGSGEQYF. The CDR3 DNA sequence: TGTGCCAGCAGCCAAGGTAGCGGAGAGCAGTACTTC. The full variable domain, with the rest looked up from reference TRBV14 and TRBJ2-7, is EAGVTQFPSHSVIEKGQTVTLRCDPISGHDNLYWYRRVMGKEIKFLLHFVKESKQDESGMPNNRFLAERTGGTYSTLKVQPAELEDSGVYFCASSQGSGEQYFGPGTRLTVT.

Many counts were recorded for this clonotype. This sequence joins TRBV6-1 and TRBJ2-5, with TRBD2 identical over 7 bases. CDR1 and CDR2 (germline): MNHNS, SASEGT. After removal of 2 bases from V and 2 bases from J, the junction contained 5 bases not matched to a gene. This CDR3 is 15 amino acids long. The CDR3 loop reads CASSELGGGQETQYF. The CDR3 DNA sequence: TGTGCCAGCAGTGAATTGGGGGGAGGGCAAGAGACCCAGTACTTC.

The chain employs TRBV24-1 and TRBJ2-5; D is unclear. V was trimmed by 9 bases and J by 12 bases, leaving 13 bases between them. The V gene's germline CDR1 is KGHDR and CDR2 SFDVKD. This CDR3 is built from 10 residues. In DNA, the CDR3 is TGTGCCACCCTACGCGGCGGAAAGTACTTC. This translates into CATLRGGKYF.

This clonotype was observed many times. V is TRBV2 and J is TRBJ2-2; the match to TRBD2 covers 8 bases. Germline trimming cut 5 bases from V and 0 bases from J; bases unmatched to any gene: 5. The CDR3 loop spans 16 amino acids. Germline CDR1 reads SNHLY; CDR2 reads FYNNEI. In DNA form, the CDR3 reads TGTGCCAGCAGTTTCCTAGCGGGTTCGAACACCGGGGAGCTGTTTTTT. Protein: CASSFLAGSNTGELFF.

The rearrangement joins TRBV7-6 to TRBJ2-2; perhaps TRBD2 as D (6 bases). The germline CDR1 and CDR2 sequences are SGHVS and FNYEAQ. CDR3 size: 15 residues. Deletions cut 5 bases from V and 8 bases from J, with 18 bases between. CDR3 amino acids: CASSITSLGGGELFF. The CDR3 bases are TGTGCCAGCAGCATAACCTCCCTGGGAGGTGGGGAGCTGTTTTTT. The full variable domain, rest sourced from reference TRBV7-6 and TRBJ2-2, is GAGVSQSPRYKVTKRGQDVALRCDPISGHVSLYWYRQALGQGPEFLTYFNYEAQQDKSGLPNDRFSAERPEGSISTLTIQRTEQRDSAMYRCASSITSLGGGELFFGEGSRLTVL.

The V gene is TRBV5-1, the J gene TRBJ1-1; D possibly corresponds to TRBD1 (5 bases). The germline gives CDR1 SGHRS, CDR2 YFSETQ. V lost 0 bases and J 4 bases, leaving 10 bases between the germline ends. The CDR3 runs 14 residues. The DNA for the CDR3 is TGCGCCAGCAGCTTGGTAGGGGCTAGCACTGAAGCTTTCTTT. It codes for CASSLVGASTEAFF.

This chain connects TRBV7-8 to TRBJ1-2; D ambiguous. Trimming stripped 0 bases from V and 7 bases from J, with 12 bases between. The length of the CDR3 is 14 residues. The V gene's germline CDR1 is SGHVS and CDR2 FQNEAQ. This CDR3 is CASSLALAGGGYTF. CDR3 nucleotides: TGTGCCAGCAGCTTAGCACTAGCGGGAGGTGGCTACACCTTC.

This clonotype was detected many times. This chain joins TRBV5-4 and TRBJ1-2; D unresolved. There are 15 residues in the CDR3. Trimming pared 2 bases from V and 8 bases from J, leaving 19 bases between. CDR1 SGHNT and CDR2 YYREEE come from the germline V gene (reference sequence). In nucleotides, the CDR3 is TGTGCCAGCAGCTTCCCAGGTCTTGGACTCGGGGGCTACACCTTC. Amino acid sequence: CASSFPGLGLGGYTF. Full variable domain (rest looked up from reference TRBV5-4 and TRBJ1-2): ETGVTQSPTHLIKTRGQQVTLRCSSQSGHNTVSWYQQALGQGPQFIFQYYREEENGRGNFPPRFSGLQFPNYSSELNVNALELDDSALYLCASSFPGLGLGGYTFGSGTRLTVV.

This chain links TRBV5-1 with TRBJ2-1; 7 bases fit TRBD2. In germline, CDR1 is SGHRS, CDR2 YFSETQ. V was pared by 4 bases and J by 10 bases, with 8 bases of the junction left unmatched. The CDR3 length is 13 residues. Here the CDR3 DNA reads TGCGCCAGCAGCGTTACCTCAGCGGGAGAGCAGTTCTTC. It translates to CASSVTSAGEQFF. The full variable domain, rest sourced from reference TRBV5-1 and TRBJ2-1, is KAGVTQTPRYLIKTRGQQVTLSCSPISGHRSVSWYQQTPGQGLQFLFEYFSETQRNKGNFPGRFSGRQFSNSRSEMNVSTLELGDSALYLCASSVTSAGEQFFGPGTRLTVL.

The table lists this clonotype with many counts. CDR3 loop: CASSAGSISGANVLTF. CDR3 nucleotides: TGTGCCAGCAGTGCGGGCAGCATCTCTGGGGCCAACGTCCTGACTTTC. The chain links TRBV2 to TRBJ2-6; the D is unclear. This CDR3 comprises 16 residues. Between the trimmed V and J ends, which lost 4 bases and 0 bases, there was a span of 10 bases. CDR1 and CDR2 from the germline V gene are SNHLY and FYNNEI.

The chain recombines TRBV19 with TRBJ2-7, with TRBD1 matching over 7 bases. Germline V gives CDR1 LNHDA, CDR2 SQIVND (reference sequence). This CDR3 has 13 residues. V lost 5 bases, J lost 4 bases, and 5 bases stayed unmatched. The CDR3 nucleotides read TGTGCCAGTAGTGGACAGGACGGGTACGAGCAGTACTTC. Translated: CASSGQDGYEQYF.

This clonotype showed up many times. The V gene is TRBV7-9, the J gene TRBJ1-1; TRBD1 might be the D (5 bases). CDR3 length: 15 residues. CDR1 is SEHNR, CDR2 FQNEAQ, per germline (reference sequence). Trimming pared 1 base from V and 7 bases from J, leaving 16 bases between. CDR3 nucleotides: TGTGCCAGCAGCTTAGGAGGCGGGGGGTTAAGTGAAGCTTTCTTT. Translated: CASSLGGGGLSEAFF. Based on the CDR3 plus reference TRBV7-9 and TRBJ1-1, the full variable domain is DTGVSQNPRHKITKRGQNVTFRCDPISEHNRLYWYRQTLGQGPEFLTYFQNEAQLEKSRLLSDRFSAERPKGSFSTLEIQRTEQGDSAMYLCASSLGGGGLSEAFFGQGTRLTVV.

The rearrangement uses TRBV29-1 and TRBJ2-2; 14 nucleotides match TRBD2. Germline CDR1 and CDR2: SQVTM and ANQGSEA. The CDR3 extends over 14 amino acids. Trimming at V came to 8 bases and at J to 7 bases, leaving 6 bases not matched to a gene. The CDR3 DNA reads as TGCAGCCCGGGGACTAGCGGGAGAAACGGGGAGCTGTTTTTT. Translating it yields CSPGTSGRNGELFF.

A word on this clonotype: With a much larger clone just one base away, this may be a read error. The chain joins TRBV10-3 to TRBJ2-7, with D maybe TRBD2 (6 bases). V was trimmed by 10 bases and J by 0 bases, leaving 19 bases between them. Per germline, CDR1 ENHRY and CDR2 SYGVKD. The CDR3 is 15 amino acids. DNA for the CDR3: TGTGCCAGCACCCCGGACAAGGGAGGCTCCTACGAGCAGTACTTC. Protein: CASTPDKGGSYEQYF.

This clonotype has a count of ten or more. One end of the junction fails to match germline, which may point to a read error. This chain links TRBV4-1 with TRBJ1-1; D remains unclear. The CDR3 totals 12 residues. Germline CDR1 and CDR2: MGHRA and YSYEKL. The CDR3 sequence is CASSQVNTEAFF. CDR3 sequence (DNA): TGTGCCAGCAGTCAGGTGAACACTGAAGCTTTCTTT.

The V and J genes are TRBV7-2 and TRBJ2-2; tentatively, D is TRBD2 (6 bases). From germline, CDR1 is SGHTA and CDR2 FQGNSA. Trimming took 0 bases from V and 7 from J, leaving 15 bases between them. The CDR3 has 16 amino acids. CDR3 amino acids: CASSLAIAEAGGELFF. As DNA, the CDR3 is TGTGCCAGCAGCTTAGCCATAGCGGAAGCGGGCGGGGAGCTGTTTTTT.

V is TRBV7-9 and J is TRBJ1-5; D not certain. The CDR3 is 14 residues long. V lost 3 bases to trimming and J lost 7 bases, with 13 bases between them. CDR1 and CDR2 (germline): SEHNR, FQNEAQ (reference sequence). This CDR3 is CASSFAAARQPQHF. The CDR3 nucleotides are TGTGCCAGCAGCTTCGCGGCAGCCAGGCAGCCCCAGCATTTT.

The chain uses TRBV10-2 and TRBJ2-7; maybe TRBD1 (6 bases). Germline V gives CDR1 WSHSY, CDR2 SAAADI. The CDR3 runs 15 residues. V was pared by 0 bases and J by 2 bases, with 11 bases between. CDR3 residues: CASSESAGQTYEQYF. In DNA, the CDR3 is TGCGCCAGCAGTGAGTCGGCAGGACAGACCTACGAGCAGTACTTC.

The V and J genes are TRBV13 and TRBJ2-7, with D tentatively TRBD2 (6 bases). Germline V gives CDR1 PRHDT, CDR2 FYEKMQ (reference sequence). V was trimmed by 4 bases and J by 11 bases, leaving 15 bases between them. The CDR3 extends over 12 amino acids. Here the CDR3 reads CASSSRREREYF. CDR3 DNA sequence: TGTGCCAGCAGCTCAAGGAGGGAAAGGGAGTACTTC.

The chain has TRBV20-1 and TRBJ2-5, with 7 bases matching TRBD1. The closer fit of TRBJ2-1 to the DNA end suggests the J call may be wrong. This CDR3 is 18 amino acids long. The germline CDR1 and CDR2 sequences are DFQATT and SNEGSKA (reference sequence). CDR3 region: CSAPSGGRGTTLSNEQFF. In DNA, the CDR3 is TGCAGTGCTCCGAGTGGTGGCAGGGGGACGACCCTCTCCAATGAGCAGTTCTTC.

This clonotype has a count of ten or more. CDR3 nucleotide sequence: TGTGCCAGCAGTGACAAGGGGGCCAATCAGCCCCAGCATTTT. Protein product: CASSDKGANQPQHF. J is TRBJ1-5 and V is TRBV25-1, with 7 positions matching TRBD1. Germline CDR1 reads MGHDK; CDR2 reads SYGVNS. This CDR3 has 14 residues. V shed 3 bases and J 3 bases; nucleotides not matched to a gene: 2.

This rearrangement joins TRBV24-1 to TRBJ2-7; no clear D. CDR1 and CDR2 (germline): KGHDR, SFDVKD. This CDR3 comprises 12 residues. The V and J ends lost 4 bases and 5 bases respectively, with 8 bases between them. The CDR3 bases are TGTGCCACCAGTGAGAGTAGTAACGAGCAGTACTTC. Translating gives CATSESSNEQYF.

J is TRBJ2-2 and V is TRBV7-9; TRBD1 matches 7 bases. After removal of 7 bases from V and 0 bases from J, the junction contained 5 bases not matched to a gene. The CDR3 totals 15 residues. CDR1 and CDR2 from the germline V gene are SEHNR and FQNEAQ (reference sequence). The CDR3 sequence: CASKEGAANTGELFF. The CDR3 DNA reads as TGTGCCAGCAAAGAGGGGGCGGCGAACACCGGGGAGCTGTTTTTT.